The subject of this entry is one T cell receptor beta chain. Its antigen is unidentified. Method: immunoSEQ multiplex PCR; TCRdb's copy keeps in-frame clones and lacks some. The sample lists roughly 15,000 clones, about 72% occurring once. This sample stems from a study of CXCR4 blockade with PD-1 therapy in pancreatic cancer. Overall study results and limits: Without paired alpha-beta data, shared specificity of dominant clones is unconfirmed. Tumors were clonally expanded, mean approximately 0.15 versus 0.048 in healthy blood. Clone frequency correlated with its number of distinct nucleotide rearrangements.

The CDR3 consists of 13 residues. Germline lookup yields CDR1 SQVTM and CDR2 ANQGSEA. Trimming cost V 4 bases and J 3 bases; bases outside gene matches: 4. Sequencing was performed on tumor tissue. This chain joins TRBV29-1 and TRBJ2-7; 9 nucleotides line up with TRBD1. The receptor was derived from a human donor with pancreatic ductal adenocarcinoma. CDR3 bases: TGCAGCGTTGGACAGGGGGGGGACTACGAGCAGTACTTC. Its translation is CSVGQGGDYEQYF.